The rows below give T cell receptor beta chains drawn from one sample of a study of beta chain features in type 1 diabetes. Profiled with immunoSEQ multiplex PCR; TCRdb holds only in-frame clones, not every one. The sample includes around 200,000 clones, roughly an eighth of them seen just once. Input material: central memory CD4+ T cells from blood. Receptors originate from a woman aged 18 to 35 in good health. The conserved cysteine and the conserved F or W are not part of the CDR3 here. Fields, in order: V gene, CDR3 protein.

TRBV9,ASSVAGGSGANVLT
TRBV5-1,ASRGGDRGHETQY
TRBV11-2,ASSPNGQGNTQY
TRBV6-6,ASTRGNYEQY
TRBV27,ASSFQGVDTEAF
TRBV7-3,ASSRGSGDTEAF
TRBV7-9,ASSYGTGLTQY
TRBV15,ATSTTSRPDTQY
TRBV6-5,ASSYSVEDIQY
TRBV7-8,ASSPTDRRNTEAF
TRBV28,ASSVRRGSLKPQH
TRBV28,ASSFPSGITEAF